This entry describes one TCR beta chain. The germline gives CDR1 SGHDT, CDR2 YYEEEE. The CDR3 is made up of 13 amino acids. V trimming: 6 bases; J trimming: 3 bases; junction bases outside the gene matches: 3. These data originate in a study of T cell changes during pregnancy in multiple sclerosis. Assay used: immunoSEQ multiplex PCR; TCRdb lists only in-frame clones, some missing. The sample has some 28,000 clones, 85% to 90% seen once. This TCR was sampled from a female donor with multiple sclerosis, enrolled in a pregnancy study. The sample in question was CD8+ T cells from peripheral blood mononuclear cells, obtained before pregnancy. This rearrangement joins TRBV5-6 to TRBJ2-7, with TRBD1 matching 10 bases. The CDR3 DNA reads TGTGCCAGCACCTGGGACAGGGGCTACGAGCAGTACTTC. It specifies CASTWDRGYEQYF.